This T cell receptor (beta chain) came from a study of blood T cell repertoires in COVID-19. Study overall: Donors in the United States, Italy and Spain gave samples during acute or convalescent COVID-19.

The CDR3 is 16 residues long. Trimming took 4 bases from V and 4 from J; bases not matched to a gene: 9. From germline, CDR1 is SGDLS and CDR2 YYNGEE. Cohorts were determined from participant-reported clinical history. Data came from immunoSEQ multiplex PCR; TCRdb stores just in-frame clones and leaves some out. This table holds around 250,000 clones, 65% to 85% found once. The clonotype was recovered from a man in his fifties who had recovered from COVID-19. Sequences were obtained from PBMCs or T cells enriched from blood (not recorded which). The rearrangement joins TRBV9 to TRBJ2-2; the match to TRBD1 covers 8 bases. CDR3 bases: TGTGCCAGCAGCCCTGGAGGACAGGGAGGCACCGGGGAGCTGTTTTTT. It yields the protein CASSPGGQGGTGELFF.